Below, 21 T cell receptor beta chains from the same sample are listed, as sequenced in a study of CD8+CD57+ T cells in acquired aplastic anemia. Genomic DNA provided the template from which TCR beta VDJ and CDR3 profiles were obtained. TCRdb ran MiXCR on the reads and lists one entry per CDR3 protein. Of hundreds of thousands of distinct CDR3 sequences listed, 65% to 75% are singletons. The sequenced sample consisted of sorted CD4+, CD8+, or CD8+CD57+ T cells (not recorded which) from PBMCs. These receptors all stem from a human donor in good health, serving as a control.

J is TRBJ1-1 and V is TRBV7-2; 7 bases are shared with TRBD1. V lost 1 base, J lost 10 bases, and 6 bases stayed unmatched. Per the germline V gene, CDR1 is SGHTA and CDR2 is FQGNSA. The CDR3 length is 13 residues. DNA for the CDR3: TGTGCCAGCAGCTTAGAGGGGGCAGGGTCAGCTTTCTTT. As protein: CASSLEGAGSAFF. Full variable domain (outside the CDR3, taken from reference TRBV7-2 and TRBJ1-1): GAGVSQSPSNKVTEKGKDVELRCDPISGHTALYWYRQSLGQGLEFLIYFQGNSAPDKSGLPSDRFSAERTGGSVSTLTIQRTQQEDSAVYLCASSLEGAGSAFFGQGTRLTVV.

This clonotype was recorded only once. This chain joins TRBV20-1 and TRBJ1-1; D might be TRBD1 (6 bases). Between the trimmed V and J ends, which lost 0 bases and 4 bases, there was a span of 15 bases. CDR3 length equals 15 residues. Germline loops: CDR1 DFQATT, CDR2 SNEGSKA (reference sequence). DNA of the CDR3: TGCAGTGCTAGAGATCCGGGGGCGCCGGGCACTGAAGCTTTCTTT. This codes for CSARDPGAPGTEAFF.

This clonotype was counted a few times. The V and J genes are TRBV7-2 and TRBJ1-3; D might be TRBD1 (5 bases). CDR3 length equals 17 residues. Germline V gives CDR1 SGHTA, CDR2 FQGNSA. Between the trimmed V and J ends, which lost 1 base and 3 bases, there was a span of 16 bases. For the CDR3, the DNA is TGTGCCAGCAGCTTAGTGGGACCGGGGGGGGTTGGAAACACCATATATTTT. The encoded protein is CASSLVGPGGVGNTIYF. Together with reference TRBV7-2 and TRBJ1-3, the CDR3 gives the full variable domain: GAGVSQSPSNKVTEKGKDVELRCDPISGHTALYWYRQSLGQGLEFLIYFQGNSAPDKSGLPSDRFSAERTGGSVSTLTIQRTQQEDSAVYLCASSLVGPGGVGNTIYFGEGSWLTVV.

The CDR3 region is CASSLGSGSSEAFF. The CDR3 DNA reads TGCGCCAGCAGCTTGGGTTCAGGGTCAAGTGAAGCTTTCTTT. This rearrangement joins TRBV5-1 to TRBJ1-1; tentative D call: TRBD1 (5 bases). The CDR3 spans 14 residues. The ends were cut back, 0 bases at V and 7 bases at J, with 13 bases in the middle. Germline V gives CDR1 SGHRS, CDR2 YFSETQ.

V and J are TRBV20-1 and TRBJ2-7; TRBD2 agrees at 9 bases. J gave up 6 bases and V 6 bases, and 9 bases lay outside the gene matches. The CDR3 loop spans 13 amino acids. Germline V gene lookup returns CDR1 DFQATT and CDR2 SNEGSKA (reference sequence). DNA for the CDR3: TGCAGTGCCGCATTGGCGGGGGGGAGCGAGCAGTACTTC. This codes for CSAALAGGSEQYF.

CDR3 in amino acids: CASSYRGRIYYGYTF. CDR3 sequence (DNA): TGTGCCAGCAGTTACAGGGGGCGTATTTACTATGGCTACACCTTC. The chain has TRBV6-1 and TRBJ1-2; 9 bases align to TRBD1. V gave up 5 bases and J gave up 3 bases; unmatched junction bases: 7. The CDR3 length is 15 residues. Germline CDR1 MNHNS, CDR2 SASEGT.

Notes on this clonotype: Relative to the germline gene, one junction end is altered; a read error may explain this. The V call is TRBV7-3, the J call TRBJ2-5; D may match TRBD1 or TRBD2 (5 bases each). The germline CDR1 and CDR2 sequences are SGHTA and FQGTGA. CDR3 size: 15 residues. The CDR3 spells CASSLGGGTEETQYF. As DNA, the CDR3 is TGCGCCAGCAGCTTGGGTGGGGGAACTGAAGAGACCCAGTACTTC. The entire variable domain, with the rest obtained from reference TRBV7-3 and TRBJ2-5, is as follows: GAGVSQTPSNKVTEKGKYVELRCDPISGHTALYWYRQSLGQGPEFLIYFQGTGAADDSGLPNDRFFAVRPEGSVSTLKIQRTERGDSAVYLCASSLGGGTEETQYFGPGTRLLVL.

Turning to this clonotype: At one end the junction does not follow the germline gene, possibly because of a read error. V gene TRBV7-2 combines with J gene TRBJ1-6; D may be TRBD1 (6 bases). The CDR3 spans 14 residues. Germline values: CDR1 SGHTA, CDR2 FQGNSA. The CDR3 nucleotides read TGTGCCAGCAGCCCAACAGGGTTGCTAGCGCAGTACTTCTTT. This translates into CASSPTGLLAQYFF.

V is TRBV11-2 and J is TRBJ1-2, with a weak D call TRBD1 (5 bases). Trimming took off 5 bases at V and 8 bases at J, with 15 bases between the two ends. Germline V lookup: CDR1 SGHAT, CDR2 FQNNGV. The CDR3 contains 13 residues. CDR3 DNA: TGTGCCAGCAGCCCACAGGACACGGTGGGCTACACCTTC. Translation: CASSPQDTVGYTF.

The V and J genes are TRBV7-9 and TRBJ2-7, with TRBD1 identical over 10 bases. The CDR3 sequence is 16 residues long. With 5 bases clipped from V and 8 bases from J, the junction kept 15 bases outside the gene matches. Germline assignment: CDR1 SEHNR and CDR2 FQNEAQ (reference sequence). The CDR3 sequence: CASSLVPDRGFGQQYF. CDR3 in DNA: TGTGCCAGCAGCCTCGTTCCGGACAGGGGGTTCGGGCAGCAGTACTTC.

Details on this clonotype: An end of the junction does not agree with germline; a read error may underlie this. This chain uses TRBV5-1 with TRBJ1-4, with 9 positions matching TRBD1. The CDR3 totals 13 residues. CDR1 SGHRS and CDR2 YFSETQ come from the germline V gene. DNA for the CDR3: TGTGCCAGCAGCGGCACAGGGGGCGAAAAACTGTTTTTT. It is translated as CASSGTGGEKLFF.

In regard to this clonotype: At one end, the junction sequence differs from germline, possibly due to a read error. The chain joins TRBV7-2 to TRBJ1-4; D gene uncertain. The length of the CDR3 is 14 residues. In germline, CDR1 is SGHTA, CDR2 FQGNSA. CDR3 region: CASSLKTSGNYEQF. For the CDR3, the DNA is TGTGCCAGCAGCTTGAAGACTAGCGGAAACTACGAGCAGTTT.

Only a few counts were recorded for this clonotype. The chain is built from TRBV6-4 and TRBJ1-2; TRBD1 might be the D (6 bases). The CDR3 runs 14 residues. CDR1 is MRHNA and CDR2 is SNTAGT in the germline V gene. V lost 10 bases to trimming and J lost 4 bases, with 19 bases between them. This CDR3 reads CAIMGTQGPYGYTF. The CDR3 nucleotides are TGTGCCATCATGGGGACACAGGGACCCTATGGCTACACCTTC.

Comment on this clonotype: A junction boundary mismatches the germline segment, possibly from a read error. J is TRBJ1-4 and V is TRBV5-1, with D unresolved. Germline lookup yields CDR1 SGHRS and CDR2 YFSETQ. This CDR3 is 13 amino acids long. This chain's CDR3 is CASSLNRNEGLFF. The CDR3 DNA follows: TGTGCTAGCAGCTTAAACCGGAATGAAGGACTGTTTTTT.

The rearrangement uses TRBV20-1 and TRBJ1-2, with no clear D. Germline CDR1 reads DFQATT; CDR2 reads SNEGSKA (reference sequence). There are 9 residues in the CDR3. V gave up 3 bases and J gave up 8 bases, with 4 bases separating them. CDR3 in DNA: TGCAGTGCTAGGAACGGCTACACCTTC. Translated, it gives CSARNGYTF.

The chain employs TRBV12-3 or TRBV12-4 and TRBJ1-4, with a weak D call TRBD1 (5 bases). The CDR3 loop spans 13 amino acids. V lost 10 bases, J lost 8 bases, and 17 bases lay in between. The DNA for the CDR3 is TGTGCCACCAGCTTAGGGGCGGGGGAAAAACTGTTTTTT. It yields the protein CATSLGAGEKLFF.

This clonotype was counted a few times. The chain joins TRBV5-5 to TRBJ2-7; 11 nucleotides agree with TRBD1. The germline V gene has CDR1 SGHKS and CDR2 YYEKEE (reference sequence). The CDR3 is 15 amino acids. V lost 3 bases and J lost 2; bases outside the gene matches: 4. The CDR3 sequence: CASSSQGQGAYEQYF. DNA of the CDR3: TGTGCCAGCAGCTCTCAGGGACAGGGGGCCTACGAGCAGTACTTC. Based on the CDR3 plus reference TRBV5-5 and TRBJ2-7, the full variable domain is DAGVTQSPTHLIKTRGQQVTLRCSPISGHKSVSWYQQVLGQGPQFIFQYYEKEERGRGNFPDRFSARQFPNYSSELNVNALLLGDSALYLCASSSQGQGAYEQYFGPGTRLTVT.

This clonotype turned up a few times. The V gene is TRBV15, the J gene TRBJ1-2; D might be TRBD1 (6 bases). The length of the CDR3 is 15 residues. Trimming shortened V by 3 bases and J by 7 bases, and 18 bases separated the two germline ends. Germline CDR1 LNHNV, CDR2 YYDKDF (reference sequence). CDR3 region: CATSSTPGQSGGYTF. The CDR3 DNA is TGTGCCACCAGCAGTACCCCGGGACAATCGGGTGGCTACACCTTC.

The table lists this clonotype with many counts. The chain has TRBV12-3 or TRBV12-4 and TRBJ2-7; TRBD2 matches 12 bases. V gave up 3 bases and J gave up 3 bases; unmatched junction bases: 0. The CDR3 covers 14 residues. The CDR3 sequence is CASSLTSGGYEQYF. CDR3 DNA sequence: TGTGCCAGCAGTTTGACTAGCGGGGGCTACGAGCAGTACTTC.

The chain couples TRBV7-9 to TRBJ2-3, with TRBD2 as a possible D gene (7 bases). This CDR3 is built from 16 residues. Between the trimmed V and J ends, which lost 5 bases and 12 bases, there was a span of 27 bases. From germline, CDR1 is SEHNR and CDR2 FQNEAQ (reference sequence). The CDR3 nucleotides are TGTGCCAGCAGCCCACAATGGGGGGGCAATTCACCCCTCCAGTATTTT. It codes for CASSPQWGGNSPLQYF.

The CDR3 protein is CASSVGRPNDEQYF. The CDR3 region has the DNA TGCGCCAGCAGCGTAGGGAGGCCCAACGACGAGCAGTACTTC. The chain carries TRBV5-1 and TRBJ2-7; the D gene is possibly TRBD2 (6 bases). Germline CDR1 reads SGHRS; CDR2 reads YFSETQ. The CDR3 is 14 amino acids. Between the trimmed V and J ends, which lost 4 bases and 5 bases, there was a span of 16 bases.